The present T cell receptor (beta chain) was sequenced within a study of blood T cell repertoires in COVID-19. Study-level background: From the United States, Italy and Spain came samples of acute and convalescent COVID-19.

Clones were read by immunoSEQ multiplex PCR, and TCRdb kept only the in-frame ones, dropping some. The profile shows about 280,000 clones, approximately 86% of them singletons. The CDR3 contains 16 residues. Germline CDR1 and CDR2: LGHDT and YNNKEL (reference sequence). The V segment lost 1 base and the J segment 4 bases; nucleotides outside the gene matches: 6. Individuals drawn from about 26 US areas were about 18 to 90 years old. Two negative PCRs, clearance, or symptom resolution characterized the recovered Cohort 3 donors. This sequence originates from a woman between 25 and 40 years old who had recovered from COVID-19. Sequenced material: PBMCs or T cells enriched from blood (not recorded which). This chain uses TRBV3-1 (or the pseudogene TRBV3-2) with TRBJ2-2, with 7 bases fitting TRBD2. CDR3: CASSQGSGGITGELFF. In DNA, the CDR3 is TGTGCCAGCAGCCAAGGGTCGGGAGGCATCACCGGGGAGCTGTTTTTT.